The TCR beta chain under discussion was sequenced for a study of response to subunit inactivated influenza vaccine. General study results and limits: Few additional T cells are recruited per seasonal influenza vaccination, authors suggested.

TCRdb processed the RT-PCR reads anew with MiXCR; each CDR3 protein has one entry. The table includes 530,000 or so distinct CDR3 sequences, 25% detected once. Note on this clonotype: Its antigen is not identified.

This CDR3 is built from 16 residues. Germline loops: CDR1 LGHDT, CDR2 YNNKEL (reference sequence). Trimming pared 3 bases from V and 5 bases from J, leaving 18 bases between. The clonotype was recovered from a man aged 45-60 years who received an inactivated influenza vaccine. The chain carries TRBV3-1 and TRBJ2-3; D is perhaps TRBD1 or TRBD2 (5 bases each). The sequences come from CD4+ T cells sorted from PBMCs, collected more than 4 days after vaccination. CDR3 nucleotides: TGTGCCAGCAGCCAGGGCGTGGGGCTAGCAAAAGATACGCAGTATTTT. This sequence encodes CASSQGVGLAKDTQYF.